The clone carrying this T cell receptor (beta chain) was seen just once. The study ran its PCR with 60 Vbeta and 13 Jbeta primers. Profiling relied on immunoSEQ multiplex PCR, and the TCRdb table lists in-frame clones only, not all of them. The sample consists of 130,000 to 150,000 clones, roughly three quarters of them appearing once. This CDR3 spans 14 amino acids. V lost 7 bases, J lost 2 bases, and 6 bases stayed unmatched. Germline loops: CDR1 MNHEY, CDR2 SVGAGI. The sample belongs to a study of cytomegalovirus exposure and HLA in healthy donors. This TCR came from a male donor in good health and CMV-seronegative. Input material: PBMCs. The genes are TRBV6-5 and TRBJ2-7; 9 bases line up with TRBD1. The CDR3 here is CASMGTGGTYEQYF. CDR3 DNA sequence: TGTGCCAGCATGGGAACAGGGGGCACCTACGAGCAGTACTTC.